These T cell receptor beta chains were read from a single sample in a study of T cells in Graves' hyperthyroidism and ophthalmopathy. Using its own MiXCR run on the multiplex PCR reads, TCRdb lists one record per CDR3 protein. The sample yields 350,000 to 400,000 distinct CDR3 sequences, about 15% seen once. Sequencing used blood. The receptors derive from a woman in her thirties with Graves' hyperthyroidism. CDR3s include the opening cysteine and the closing phenylalanine or tryptophan. Fields, in order: V gene, J gene, D gene, CDR3 protein. A D gene is named only where the DNA matches it firmly.

TRBV28,TRBJ1-5,NA,CASSFFRIGNQPQHF
TRBV10-3,TRBJ2-7,TRBD2,CAISESLSPLAGGRYEQYF
TRBV11-1,TRBJ2-3,TRBD2,CASSNSGSPDTQYF
TRBV6-6,TRBJ2-7,TRBD2,CASSYTGLAGGPYEQYF
TRBV30,TRBJ1-4,NA,CAWSGQISATNEKLFF
TRBV4-2,TRBJ2-1,TRBD2,CASSQDGEGLNEQFF
TRBV28,TRBJ2-1,TRBD2,CASSPAAGGDNEQFF
TRBV24-1,TRBJ2-3,TRBD1,CATSDPGTGMDTQYF
TRBV28,TRBJ2-5,TRBD2,CASSIGLAGGEQETQYF
TRBV2,TRBJ2-3,NA,CASSTLMSTDTQYF
TRBV10-2,TRBJ2-7,TRBD2,CASQVAGEFNEQYF
TRBV3-1,TRBJ2-2,TRBD2,CASSQMGLAGGGGGELFF
TRBV12-3/TRBV12-4,TRBJ1-1,NA,CASSLNGGRNTEAFF
TRBV20-1,TRBJ1-2,TRBD1,CSATGAYGYTF
TRBV6-5,TRBJ1-6,NA,CASSYTDRSGTPLHF
TRBV3-1,TRBJ2-1,TRBD2,CASSQGWTSGSPNEQFF
TRBV7-9,TRBJ2-6,NA,CASSSQGFRVGANVLTF
TRBV6-1,TRBJ2-1,NA,CASRKDSEIEQFF